This TCR beta chain appears in the sequencing data of a study of blood T cell repertoires in COVID-19. J lost 0 bases, V lost 5 bases, and 6 bases had no gene match. The CDR3 loop spans 15 amino acids. Germline V gene data show CDR1 as SGHVS and CDR2 as FQNEAQ. Assay used: immunoSEQ multiplex PCR; TCRdb lists only in-frame clones, some missing. Of over 60,000 clones listed, 80% to 90% are singletons. The chain combines TRBV7-8 with TRBJ2-5; the match to TRBD2 covers 7 bases. This receptor was obtained from an elderly woman with active COVID-19. Sample: peripheral blood. The CDR3 DNA is TGTGCCAGCAGCCGACTAGCAAAGAACCAAGAGACCCAGTACTTC. It encodes CASSRLAKNQETQYF.